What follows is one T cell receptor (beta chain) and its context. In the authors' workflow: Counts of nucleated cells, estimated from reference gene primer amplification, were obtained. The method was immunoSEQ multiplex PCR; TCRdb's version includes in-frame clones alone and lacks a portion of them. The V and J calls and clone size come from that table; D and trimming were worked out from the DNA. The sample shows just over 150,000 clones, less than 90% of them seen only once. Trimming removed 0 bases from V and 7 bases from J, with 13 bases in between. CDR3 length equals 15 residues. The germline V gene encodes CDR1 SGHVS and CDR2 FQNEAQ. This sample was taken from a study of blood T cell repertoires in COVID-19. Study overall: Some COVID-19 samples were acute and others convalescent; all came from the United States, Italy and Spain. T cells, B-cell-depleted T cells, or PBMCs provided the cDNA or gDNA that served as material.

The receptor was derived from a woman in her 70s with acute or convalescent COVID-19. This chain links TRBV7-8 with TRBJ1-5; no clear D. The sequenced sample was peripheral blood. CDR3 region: CASSLARAGIQPQHF. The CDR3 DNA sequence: TGTGCCAGCAGCTTAGCTCGTGCGGGGATCCAGCCCCAGCATTTT.